This T cell receptor beta chain stems from a study of cytomegalovirus exposure and HLA in healthy donors. Healthy bone marrow donors formed the donor group. PCR used 60 Vbeta primers and 13 Jbeta primers. Produced via immunoSEQ multiplex PCR; TCRdb's table is partial and in-frame only. The sample has fewer than 85,000 clones; 75% to 85% are singletons. Study outcomes and limitations: In a later analysis, most CMV-associated TCR beta chains appeared HLA-restricted.

Worth noting for this clone: The antigen is unknown.

What was sequenced was PBMCs. The receptor was isolated from a man aged 70 or older in good health and CMV-seropositive.

CDR3 nucleotide sequence: TGTGCCAGCAGTGAGACGGGACAGGGAGGGGAAAAACTGTTTTTT. Amino acids: CASSETGQGGEKLFF. The rearrangement links TRBV2 to TRBJ1-4; 9 positions match TRBD1. The CDR3 spans 15 residues. The V gene end was trimmed by 3 bases and the J gene end by 8 bases; junction bases not matched to a gene: 7. The germline V gene has CDR1 SNHLY and CDR2 FYNNEI.